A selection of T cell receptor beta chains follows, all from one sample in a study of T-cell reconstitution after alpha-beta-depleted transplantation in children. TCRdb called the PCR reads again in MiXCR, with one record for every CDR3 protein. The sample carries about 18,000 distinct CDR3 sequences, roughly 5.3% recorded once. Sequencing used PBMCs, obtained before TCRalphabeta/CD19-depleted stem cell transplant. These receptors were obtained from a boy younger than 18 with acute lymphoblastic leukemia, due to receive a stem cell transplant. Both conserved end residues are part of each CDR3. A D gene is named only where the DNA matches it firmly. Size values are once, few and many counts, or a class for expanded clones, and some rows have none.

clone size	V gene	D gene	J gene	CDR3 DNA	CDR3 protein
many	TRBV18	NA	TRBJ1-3	TGTGCCAGCTCAGACCGGGACCCACTCTCTGGAAACACCATATATTTT	CASSDRDPLSGNTIYF
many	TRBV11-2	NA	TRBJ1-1	TGTGCCAGCAGCTTAGATTCGGCGAACACTGAAGCTTTCTTT	CASSLDSANTEAFF
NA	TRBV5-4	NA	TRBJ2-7	TGTGCCAGCAGCTTAGGACTAACCCCCTACGAGCAGTACTTC	CASSLGLTPYEQYF
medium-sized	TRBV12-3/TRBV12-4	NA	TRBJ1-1	TGTGCCAGCAGTTTAGGGCAGACAGGGAACACTGAAGCTTTCTTT	CASSLGQTGNTEAFF
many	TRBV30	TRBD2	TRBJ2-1	TGTGCCTGGAGTCTAGCGGCATACAATGAGCAGTTCTTC	CAWSLAAYNEQFF
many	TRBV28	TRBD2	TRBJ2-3	TGTGCCAGCAGTTTAGCGGGAGGGAGCACAGATACGCAGTATTTT	CASSLAGGSTDTQYF
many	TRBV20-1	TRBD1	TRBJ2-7	TGCAGTGCTGACCGGGACAGGGCCTCCTACGAGCAGTACTTC	CSADRDRASYEQYF
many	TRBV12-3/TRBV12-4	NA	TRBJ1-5	TGTGCCAGCAGTTTCCGTCCCCAGGGGAGATTTCGGGATCAGCCCCAGCATTTT	CASSFRPQGRFRDQPQHF
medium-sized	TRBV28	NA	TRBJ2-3	TGTGCCAGCAGTTTAAGGGCGTGGCAGTGGGCAGATACGCAGTATTTT	CASSLRAWQWADTQYF
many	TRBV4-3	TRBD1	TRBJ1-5	TGCGCCAGCAGCCAAGGCTTACCGGGACAGGGGAATCAGCCCCAGCATTTT	CASSQGLPGQGNQPQHF
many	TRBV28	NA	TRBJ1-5	TGTGCCAGCAAACTCGGCAATCAGCCCCAGCATTTT	CASKLGNQPQHF
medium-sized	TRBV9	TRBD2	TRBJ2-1	TGTGCCAGCAGCCTGTGGGTAGCGGGGGACAATGAGCAGTTCTTC	CASSLWVAGDNEQFF
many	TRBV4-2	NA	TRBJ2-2	TGTGCCAGCAGCTCTAGTTGGACCGGGGAGCTGTTTTTT	CASSSSWTGELFF
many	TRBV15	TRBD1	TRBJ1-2	TGTGCCACCAGCAGAGATCTGCAGGGGGTCTATGGCTACACCTTC	CATSRDLQGVYGYTF
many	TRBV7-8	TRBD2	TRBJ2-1	TGTGCCAGCAGCCGACTAGCGGAAGACAATGAGCAGTTCTTC	CASSRLAEDNEQFF
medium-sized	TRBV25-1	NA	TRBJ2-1	TGTGCCAGCAGTGTAGGCATCGAGGTGGTGCAGTTCTTC	CASSVGIEVVQFF
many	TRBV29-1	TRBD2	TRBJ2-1	TGCAGCGTAGTTAGCGGGGGGGGGGGTGAGCAGTTCTTC	CSVVSGGGGEQFF
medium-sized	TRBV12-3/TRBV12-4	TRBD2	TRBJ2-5	TGTGCCAGCAGTCCGGGACTAGCACCGGGGACCCAGTACTTC	CASSPGLAPGTQYF
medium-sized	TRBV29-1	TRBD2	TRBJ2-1	TGCAGCGTAAATAGCGGGAGGGCCTTCTACAATGAGCAGTTCTTC	CSVNSGRAFYNEQFF
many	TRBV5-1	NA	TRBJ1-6	TGCGCCAGCAGCTTGTCTTCGGCACGGGACATTTTCGGATCTGGACCCCTCCACTTT	CASSLSSARDIFGSGPLHF
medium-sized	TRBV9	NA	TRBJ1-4	TGTGCCAGCAGCCCCCGGGGACACTCAACTAATGAAAAACTGTTTTTT	CASSPRGHSTNEKLFF
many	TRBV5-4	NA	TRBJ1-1	TGTGCCAGCAGCTTGTTTCGGGGGATCTCGAACACTGAAGCTTTCTTT	CASSLFRGISNTEAFF
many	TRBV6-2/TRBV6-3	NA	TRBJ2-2	TGTGCCAGCAGCCCCCTAACGTCGAGGCTCACCGGGGAGCTGTTTTTT	CASSPLTSRLTGELFF